This T cell receptor beta chain came from a study of response to subunit inactivated influenza vaccine. This clonotype was detected only a few times. The V gene lost 5 bases and the J gene lost 4 bases, with 16 bases spanning the gap. In germline, CDR1 is MNHNS, CDR2 SASEGT. The CDR3 runs 15 residues. TCRdb reanalysed the RT-PCR reads using MiXCR and keeps one entry per CDR3 protein. The data contain about 520,000 distinct CDR3 sequences, around 25% of them seen just once; the ten biggest clones take up around 1.8%. This chain links TRBV6-1 with TRBJ2-3; D possibly corresponds to TRBD2 (6 bases). The receptor comes from a man in his forties or fifties who received an inactivated influenza vaccine. Sequenced material: CD4+ T cells sorted from PBMCs, taken roughly 5 days after vaccination. This chain's CDR3 is CASSPGTGAPDTQYF. CDR3 DNA: TGTGCCAGCAGTCCTGGGACTGGGGCCCCAGATACGCAGTATTTT.